This T cell receptor beta chain was captured by sequencing in a study of blood T cell repertoires in COVID-19. All enrollees were roughly 18 to 89 years old and from approximately 24 US areas. Recovery among Cohort 3 donors was established by two negative PCRs, clearance, or symptom resolution. V lost 6 bases and J lost 1, with 16 bases in between. Per germline, CDR1 SQVTM and CDR2 ANQGSEA. The CDR3 extends over 15 amino acids. Per the original data handling: Estimation of nucleated cell counts was performed using reference gene primer amplification. TCRdb's copy holds only in-frame clones and misses some; the assay was immunoSEQ multiplex PCR. That table furnishes V, J and clone size, whereas the DNA furnished D and trimming. The profile covers approximately 440,000 clones, with around 90% appearing a single time and about 0.63% taken by the ten largest.

Sequencing input: PBMCs or T cells enriched from blood (not recorded which). The TCR originated in a man in his late teens or twenties who had recovered from COVID-19. V is TRBV29-1 and J is TRBJ2-1; no clear D gene. CDR3: CSVIGADLSYNEQFF. CDR3 bases: TGCAGCGTCATAGGTGCGGATTTATCCTACAATGAGCAGTTCTTC.